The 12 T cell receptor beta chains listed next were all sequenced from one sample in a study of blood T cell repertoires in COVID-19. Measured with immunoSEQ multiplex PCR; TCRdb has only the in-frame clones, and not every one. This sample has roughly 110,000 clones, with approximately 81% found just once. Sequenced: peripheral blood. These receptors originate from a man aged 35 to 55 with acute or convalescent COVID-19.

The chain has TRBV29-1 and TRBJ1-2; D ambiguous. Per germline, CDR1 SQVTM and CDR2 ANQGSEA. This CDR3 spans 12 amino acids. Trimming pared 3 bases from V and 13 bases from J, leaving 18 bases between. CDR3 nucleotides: TGCAGCGTTGACGGTGACCTACCCGCTAGCACCTTC. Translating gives CSVDGDLPASTF.

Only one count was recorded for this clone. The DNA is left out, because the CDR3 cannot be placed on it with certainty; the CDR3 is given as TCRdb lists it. CDR3 amino acids: CASSQDFGSGSGPPYF. The chain has TRBV4-3 and TRBJ2-5; the D call in the table, TRBD2, was not verified against the DNA. The CDR3 spans 16 amino acids, including both terminal residues. CDR1 is LGHNA, CDR2 YSLEER, per germline.

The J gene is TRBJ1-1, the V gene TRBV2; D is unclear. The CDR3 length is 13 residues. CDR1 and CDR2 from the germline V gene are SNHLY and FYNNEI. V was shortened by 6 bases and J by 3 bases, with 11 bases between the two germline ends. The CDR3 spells CASRLDTYTEAFF. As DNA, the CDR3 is TGTGCCAGCAGACTCGACACGTACACTGAAGCTTTCTTT.

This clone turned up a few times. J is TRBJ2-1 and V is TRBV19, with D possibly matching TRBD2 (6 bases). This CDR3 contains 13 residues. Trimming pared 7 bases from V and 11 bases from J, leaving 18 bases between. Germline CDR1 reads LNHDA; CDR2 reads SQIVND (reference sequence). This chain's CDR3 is CASNPRGRLKQFF. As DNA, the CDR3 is TGTGCCAGTAATCCGCGGGGAAGGTTGAAGCAGTTCTTC.

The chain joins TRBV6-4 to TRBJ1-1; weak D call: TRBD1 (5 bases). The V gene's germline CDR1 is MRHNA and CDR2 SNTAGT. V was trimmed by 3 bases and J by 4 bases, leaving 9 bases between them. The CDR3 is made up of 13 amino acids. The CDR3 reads CASSEVRGTEAFF. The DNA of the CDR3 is TGTGCCAGCAGTGAAGTTAGGGGCACTGAAGCTTTCTTT.

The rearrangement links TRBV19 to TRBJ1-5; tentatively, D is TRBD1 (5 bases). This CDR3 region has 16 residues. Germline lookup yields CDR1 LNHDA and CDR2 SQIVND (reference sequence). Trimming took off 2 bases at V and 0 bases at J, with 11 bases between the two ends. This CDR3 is CASSIMRDSSNQPQHF. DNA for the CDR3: TGTGCCAGTAGTATAATGAGAGACAGTAGCAATCAGCCCCAGCATTTT.

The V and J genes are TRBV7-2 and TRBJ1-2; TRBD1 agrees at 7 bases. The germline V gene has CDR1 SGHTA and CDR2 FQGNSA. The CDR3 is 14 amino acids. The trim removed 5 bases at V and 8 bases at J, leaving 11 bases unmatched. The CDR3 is CASSILQGREGYTF. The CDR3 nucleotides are TGTGCCAGCAGCATTCTACAGGGGCGAGAAGGCTACACCTTC.

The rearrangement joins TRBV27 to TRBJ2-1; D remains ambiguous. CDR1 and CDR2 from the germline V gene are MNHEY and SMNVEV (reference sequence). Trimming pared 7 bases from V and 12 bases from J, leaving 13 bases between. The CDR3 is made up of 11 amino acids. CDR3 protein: CASTAGFRQFF. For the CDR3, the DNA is TGTGCCAGCACTGCTGGCTTTCGGCAGTTCTTC.

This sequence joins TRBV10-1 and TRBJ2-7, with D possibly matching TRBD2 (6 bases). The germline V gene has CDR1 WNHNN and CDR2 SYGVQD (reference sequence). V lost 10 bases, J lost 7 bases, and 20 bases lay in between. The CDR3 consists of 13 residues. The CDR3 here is CATLLGLASEQYF. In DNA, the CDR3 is TGCGCCACCCTTCTGGGGCTAGCGAGTGAGCAGTACTTC.

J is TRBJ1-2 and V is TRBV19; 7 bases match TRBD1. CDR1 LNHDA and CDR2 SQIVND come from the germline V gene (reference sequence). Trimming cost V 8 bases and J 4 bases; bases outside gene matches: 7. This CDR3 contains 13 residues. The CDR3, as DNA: TGTGCCAGTCGGATGGGACAGACCTATGGCTACACCTTC. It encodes CASRMGQTYGYTF.

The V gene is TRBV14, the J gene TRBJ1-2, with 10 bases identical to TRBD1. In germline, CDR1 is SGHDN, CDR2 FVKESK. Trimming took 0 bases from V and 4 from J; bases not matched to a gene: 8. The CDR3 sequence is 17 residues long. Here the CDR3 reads CASSQDWGTGASYGYTF. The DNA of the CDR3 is TGTGCCAGCAGCCAAGATTGGGGGACAGGGGCTAGCTATGGCTACACCTTC.

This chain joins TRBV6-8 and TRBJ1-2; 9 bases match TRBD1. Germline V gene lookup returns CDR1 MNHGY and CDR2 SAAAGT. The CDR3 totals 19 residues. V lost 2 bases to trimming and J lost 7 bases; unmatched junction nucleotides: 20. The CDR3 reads CASSYPYSTPDRGGGGYTF. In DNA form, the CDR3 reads TGTGCCAGCAGTTACCCTTACTCAACGCCAGACAGGGGGGGTGGTGGCTACACCTTC.